The T cell receptor (beta chain) under discussion was sequenced for a study of shared clonotypes between healthy human individuals. A note on this clone: Its antigen is still unknown.

Cells designated naive CD8 were CD45RO-negative and were positively selected for CCR7, with terminally differentiated effector memory CD45RA+ cells excluded. Each cell subset's genomic DNA was divided evenly among several immunoSEQ plates. Study processing details: Junction-only sequences produced by ImmunoSEQ had no quality scores, so filtering differed. Data came from immunoSEQ multiplex PCR; TCRdb stores just in-frame clones and leaves some out. The V and J calls and clone size come from that table; D and trimming were worked out from the DNA. This sample has about 800,000 clones; about 97% occur once, and the top ten carry under 0.25%. Trimming took off 2 bases at V and 14 bases at J, with 17 bases between the two ends. Germline CDR1 SQVTM, CDR2 ANQGSEA. The CDR3 totals 12 residues. Overall study results and limits: Clonotypes shared by all four sorted-subset donors had higher generation probabilities than non-shared clonotypes. Estimated richness was generally greater in naive than memory subsets.

This clonotype was obtained from a man aged 25-40 years in good health. The V and J genes are TRBV29-1 and TRBJ2-3; the D gene is possibly TRBD2 (6 bases). The source material was naive CD8+ T cells sorted from blood. CDR3 DNA sequence: TGCAGCGTTGAATGGCGGCGGGACCACGCGTATTTT. Amino acid sequence: CSVEWRRDHAYF.